The clone carrying this T cell receptor (beta chain) was observed a few times. What it recognizes is unknown. The sample belongs to a study of cytomegalovirus exposure and HLA in healthy donors. PCR primers comprised 60 Vbeta and 13 Jbeta primers. Method: immunoSEQ multiplex PCR; TCRdb's copy keeps in-frame clones and lacks some. This sample has under 200,000 clones, with roughly four fifths found just once. Study results and caveats: V- and J-gene trimming of TCR beta was linked (in a later analysis) to a missense DCLRE1C variant. Being productive about 90% or about 30% of the time was typical of most TCR beta V segments in an earlier analysis. An analysis was carried out later, and it reportedly showed fewer N-insertions in an Asian-associated ancestry cluster than the roughly 670-donor mean.

Between the trimmed V and J ends, which lost 3 bases and 5 bases, there was a span of 14 bases. The CDR3 covers 15 residues. Per the germline V gene, CDR1 is LNHNV and CDR2 is YYDKDF (reference sequence). J is TRBJ2-4 and V is TRBV15; tentatively, D is TRBD2 (6 bases). The sample consisted of PBMCs. The receptor was derived from a woman between 50 and 59 years old in good health and CMV-seronegative. The chain's CDR3 is CATSRDWRAQNIQYF. The CDR3 DNA follows: TGTGCCACCAGCAGGGACTGGAGGGCACAAAACATTCAGTACTTC.